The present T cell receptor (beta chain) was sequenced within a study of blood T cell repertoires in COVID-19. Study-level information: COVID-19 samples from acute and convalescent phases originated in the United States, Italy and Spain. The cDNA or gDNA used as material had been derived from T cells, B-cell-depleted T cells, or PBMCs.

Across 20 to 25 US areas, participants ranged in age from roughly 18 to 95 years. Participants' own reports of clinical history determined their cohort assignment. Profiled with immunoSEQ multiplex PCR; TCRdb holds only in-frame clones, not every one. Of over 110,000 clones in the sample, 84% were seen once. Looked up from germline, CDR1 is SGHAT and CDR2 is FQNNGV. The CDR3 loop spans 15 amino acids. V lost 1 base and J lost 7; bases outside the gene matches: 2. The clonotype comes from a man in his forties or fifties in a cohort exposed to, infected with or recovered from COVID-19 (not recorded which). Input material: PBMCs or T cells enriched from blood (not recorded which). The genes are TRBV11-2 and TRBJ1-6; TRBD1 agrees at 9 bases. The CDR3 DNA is TGTGCCAGCAGCTTAGCACAGGGGGCGAATTCACCCCTCCACTTT. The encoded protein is CASSLAQGANSPLHF. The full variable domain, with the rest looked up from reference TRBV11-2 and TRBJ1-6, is EAGVAQSPRYKIIEKRQSVAFWCNPISGHATLYWYQQILGQGPKLLIQFQNNGVVDDSQLPKDRFSAERLKGVDSTLKIQPAKLEDSAVYLCASSLAQGANSPLHFGNGTRLTVT.